This TCR beta chain originates from a study of spatial heterogeneity in lung cancer. Across the study: The correlation between TCR transcript counts in tumor regions and a T cell module score from matched bulk RNA-seq was strong. Findings of the study overall: Expanded alpha and beta TCR counts within tumors tracked tumor mutation counts.

A few counts support this clonotype. Its antigen is not identified. Germline values: CDR1 SQVTM, CDR2 ANQGSEA. This CDR3 contains 12 residues. The V segment lost 8 bases and the J segment 1 base; nucleotides outside the gene matches: 2. Sample time point: sample taken at primary tumor resection. The cohort: some 70 early-stage, untreated non-small cell lung cancer patients. All TCR cDNA molecules were individually tagged with a unique molecular identifier. One entry per CDR3 protein results from TCRdb running MiXCR on the 5' RACE reads. This table has 5,000 to 7,000 distinct CDR3 sequences, about 16% appearing once.

The sequence came from a male donor with early-stage non-small cell lung cancer. This chain links TRBV29-1 with TRBJ2-3; 8 nucleotides match TRBD1. The starting material was lung tumor tissue, obtained at surgery. The CDR3, as DNA: TGCAGCTTGGGACAGGGCACAGATACGCAGTATTTT. Protein product: CSLGQGTDTQYF.